This T cell receptor (beta chain) was sequenced in a study of CD4+ T cells in melanoma. Study-wide points: Reportedly, melanoma neoantigen-specific CD4+ T cells showed varied differentiation states. A reported correlation linked neoantigen-specific CD4+ T cells to CD8+, macrophage and B cell function.

This clone was counted a single time. Its target is unknown. TCRdb keeps only in-frame clones here, not all; method: immunoSEQ multiplex PCR. The sample contains some 120,000 clones, around 93% of which appear only once. With 4 bases removed from V and 2 bases from J, the gap between germline ends came to 11 bases. Germline loops: CDR1 MDHEN, CDR2 SYDVKM. CDR3 size: 15 residues. This chain connects TRBV28 to TRBJ2-2, with D possibly being TRBD2 (6 bases). The sample was peripheral blood. This clonotype was sampled from a human donor with melanoma. CDR3: CASSSRDSNTGELFF. CDR3 nucleotides: TGTGCCAGCAGTTCCCGGGACTCAAACACCGGGGAGCTGTTTTTT.